This entry lists 16 T cell receptor beta chains sequenced from one sample in a study of monozygotic twins with inflammatory bowel disease. TCRdb reprocessed the 5' RACE reads, keeping one entry per CDR3 protein, no DNA. The repertoire table contains under 150,000 distinct CDR3 sequences. Sequenced sample: blood. All receptors derive from a human donor with ulcerative colitis or Crohn's disease, or a healthy co-twin of an affected twin (not recorded which).

The CDR3 here is CASSPTTTDTQYF. J is TRBJ2-3 and V is TRBV6-4. CDR3 length equals 13 residues. The germline V gene encodes CDR1 MRHNA and CDR2 SNTAGT.

The genes are TRBV19 and TRBJ1-4; TCRdb gives TRBD1 as the D gene, but with no DNA this cannot be confirmed. The CDR3 runs 15 residues. From germline, CDR1 is LNHDA and CDR2 SQIVND (reference sequence). CDR3 in amino acids: CASSFVSGGNEKLFF.

The rearrangement links TRBV5-1 to TRBJ2-3; the TRBD1 assignment by TCRdb is unverifiable without DNA. The CDR3 contains 16 residues. In germline, CDR1 is SGHRS, CDR2 YFSETQ. This chain's CDR3 is CASSVPTGTSTDTQYF. Together with reference TRBV5-1 and TRBJ2-3, the CDR3 gives the full variable domain: KAGVTQTPRYLIKTRGQQVTLSCSPISGHRSVSWYQQTPGQGLQFLFEYFSETQRNKGNFPGRFSGRQFSNSRSEMNVSTLELGDSALYLCASSVPTGTSTDTQYFGPGTRLTVL.

Here the CDR3 reads CASSFQDTPWSHYMDYGYTF. V and J are TRBV11-1 and TRBJ1-2; the D call of TRBD1 rests on TCRdb alone, since no DNA is present to check it. The CDR3 has 20 amino acids. From germline, CDR1 is SGHAT and CDR2 FQDESV (reference sequence).

The chain is built from TRBV30 and TRBJ2-7; the TCRdb D gene call, TRBD1, has no DNA to confirm it. The CDR3 covers 11 residues. Germline V gene sequence: CDR1 GTSNPN, CDR2 SVGIG (reference sequence). The CDR3 sequence: CAWSVGGEQYF.

This chain joins TRBV30 and TRBJ2-7; lacking DNA, the TRBD1 call made by TCRdb goes unchecked. Per germline, CDR1 GTSNPN and CDR2 SVGIG (reference sequence). This CDR3 contains 16 residues. This CDR3 is CAWSVLLTGDSYEQYF.

The V gene is TRBV7-6, the J gene TRBJ2-2. Germline CDR1 and CDR2: SGHVS and FNYEAQ. The CDR3 has 13 residues. This CDR3 is CASSLENTGELFF. The variable domain in full, with the rest retrieved from reference TRBV7-6 and TRBJ2-2, is GAGVSQSPRYKVTKRGQDVALRCDPISGHVSLYWYRQALGQGPEFLTYFNYEAQQDKSGLPNDRFSAERPEGSISTLTIQRTEQRDSAMYRCASSLENTGELFFGEGSRLTVL.

The V and J genes are TRBV10-3 and TRBJ1-6. The CDR3 length is 12 residues. Germline CDR1 and CDR2: ENHRY and SYGVKD. CDR3 amino acids: CAIREGVSPLHF.

The genes are TRBV6-2 or TRBV6-3 and TRBJ2-5; TCRdb's D call of TRBD1 is untestable without DNA. CDR1 is MNHEY and CDR2 is SVGEGT in the germline V gene. The CDR3 is made up of 15 amino acids. The CDR3 spells CASRTGTDTPWTQYF.

The chain employs TRBV6-2 or TRBV6-3 and TRBJ1-5; the D call from TCRdb, TRBD1, cannot be confirmed without DNA. The CDR3 totals 13 residues. Germline CDR1 reads MNHEY; CDR2 reads SVGEGT. The chain's CDR3 is CASRKQGNQPQHF.

The chain couples TRBV7-8 to TRBJ1-2; as DNA is missing, the TRBD1 call by TCRdb cannot be tested. Germline assignment: CDR1 SGHVS and CDR2 FQNEAQ. The CDR3 spans 13 residues. The CDR3: CASSPNGAYGYTF.

This chain joins TRBV5-1 and TRBJ1-2; no DNA is available, so the TRBD1 call from TCRdb remains unchecked. The V gene's germline CDR1 is SGHRS and CDR2 YFSETQ. The CDR3 has 17 amino acids. The CDR3 loop reads CASSPDRGTGEADAYTF.

This chain connects TRBV19 to TRBJ1-6; TCRdb picks TRBD1, but there is no DNA to check that call. The CDR3 totals 14 residues. The germline V gene has CDR1 LNHDA and CDR2 SQIVND (reference sequence). This CDR3 reads CASQVGTHASPLHF.

The chain links TRBV5-1 to TRBJ2-2; the D call from TCRdb, TRBD2, cannot be confirmed without DNA. Germline CDR1 reads SGHRS; CDR2 reads YFSETQ. This CDR3 is built from 17 residues. The CDR3 spells CASSRTSGGRNTGELFF.

The rearrangement joins TRBV20-1 to TRBJ1-3; TCRdb gives TRBD1 as the D gene, but with no DNA this cannot be confirmed. Germline V gives CDR1 DFQATT, CDR2 SNEGSKA (reference sequence). This CDR3 has 18 residues. The CDR3 here is CSAHPGQGAVSSGNTIYF.

This chain uses TRBV2 with TRBJ2-1; TCRdb outputs TRBD2, but without DNA this stays unchecked. The CDR3 extends over 14 amino acids. Germline V CDR1 and CDR2: SNHLY, FYNNEI. Here the CDR3 reads CASLRALSYNEQFF. The whole variable domain, remainder taken from reference TRBV2 and TRBJ2-1, is EPEVTQTPSHQVTQMGQEVILRCVPISNHLYFYWYRQILGQKVEFLVSFYNNEISEKSEIFDDQFSVERPDGSNFTLKIRSTKLEDSAMYFCASLRALSYNEQFFGPGTRLTVL.